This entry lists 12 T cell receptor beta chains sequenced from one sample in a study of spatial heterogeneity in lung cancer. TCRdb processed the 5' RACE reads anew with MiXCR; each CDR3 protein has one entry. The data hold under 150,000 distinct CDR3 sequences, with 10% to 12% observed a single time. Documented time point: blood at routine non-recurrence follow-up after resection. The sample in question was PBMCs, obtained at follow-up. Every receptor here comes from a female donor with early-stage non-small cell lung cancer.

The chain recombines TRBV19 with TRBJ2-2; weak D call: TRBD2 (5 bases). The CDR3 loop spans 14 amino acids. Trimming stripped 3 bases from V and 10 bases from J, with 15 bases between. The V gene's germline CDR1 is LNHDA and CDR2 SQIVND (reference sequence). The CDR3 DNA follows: TGTGCCAGTAGTATCACTAGGCCGTCGGAGGAGCTGTTTTTT. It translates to CASSITRPSEELFF.

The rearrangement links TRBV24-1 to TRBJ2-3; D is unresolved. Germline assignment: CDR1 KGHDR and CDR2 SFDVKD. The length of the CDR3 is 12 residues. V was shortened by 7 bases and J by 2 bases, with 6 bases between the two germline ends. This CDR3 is CATRQNTDTQYF. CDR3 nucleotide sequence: TGTGCCACCAGACAGAACACAGATACGCAGTATTTT.

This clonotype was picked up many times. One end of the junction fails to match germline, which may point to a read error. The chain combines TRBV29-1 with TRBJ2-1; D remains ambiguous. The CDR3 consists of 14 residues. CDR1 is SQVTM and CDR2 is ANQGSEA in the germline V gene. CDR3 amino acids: CSVKDTSSYNEQFF. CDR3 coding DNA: TGCAGCGTTAAAGACACCAGCTCCTACAATGAGCAGTTCTTC.

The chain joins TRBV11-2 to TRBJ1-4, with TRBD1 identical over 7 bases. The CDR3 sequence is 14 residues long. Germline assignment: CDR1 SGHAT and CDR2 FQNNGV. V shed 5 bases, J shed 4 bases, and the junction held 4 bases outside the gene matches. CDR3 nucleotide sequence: TGTGCCAGCAGCCGGGGACAGCTTAATGAAAAACTGTTTTTT. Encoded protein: CASSRGQLNEKLFF.

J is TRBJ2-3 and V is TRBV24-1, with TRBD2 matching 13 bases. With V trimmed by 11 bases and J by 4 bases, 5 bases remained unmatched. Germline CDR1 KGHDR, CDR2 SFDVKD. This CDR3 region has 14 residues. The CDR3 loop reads CASGTSGTADTQYF. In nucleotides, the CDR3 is TGTGCCAGTGGGACTAGCGGGACCGCAGATACGCAGTATTTT.

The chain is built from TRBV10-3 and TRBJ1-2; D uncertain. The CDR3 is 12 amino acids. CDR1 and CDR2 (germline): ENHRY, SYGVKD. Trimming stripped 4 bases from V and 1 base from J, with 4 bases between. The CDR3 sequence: CAISGLNYGYTF. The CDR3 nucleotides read TGTGCCATCAGTGGCCTTAACTATGGCTACACCTTC.

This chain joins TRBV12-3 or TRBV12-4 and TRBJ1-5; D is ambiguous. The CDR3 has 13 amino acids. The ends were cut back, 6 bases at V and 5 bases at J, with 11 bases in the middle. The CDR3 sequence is CASSLSSDQPQHF. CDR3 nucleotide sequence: TGTGCCAGCAGCTTGAGTTCGGATCAGCCCCAGCATTTT.

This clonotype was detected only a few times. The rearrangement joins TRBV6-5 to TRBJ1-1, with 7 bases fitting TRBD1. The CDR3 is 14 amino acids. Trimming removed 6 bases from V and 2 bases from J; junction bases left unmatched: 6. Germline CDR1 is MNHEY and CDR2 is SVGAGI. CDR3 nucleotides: TGTGCCAGCAGCCGGGGACAGACCAACACTGAAGCTTTCTTT. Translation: CASSRGQTNTEAFF.

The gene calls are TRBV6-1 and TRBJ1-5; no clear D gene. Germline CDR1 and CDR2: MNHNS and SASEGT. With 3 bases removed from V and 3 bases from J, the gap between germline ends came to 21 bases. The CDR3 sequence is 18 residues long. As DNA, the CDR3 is TGTGCCAGCAGTGATTACTTAAGGGCCAATGCGGCCAATCAGCCCCAGCATTTT. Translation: CASSDYLRANAANQPQHF.

The CDR3 nucleotides read TGCAGCGTTCGAAGGGGCGGGAGAAGCACAGATACGCAGTATTTT. It encodes CSVRRGGRSTDTQYF. The chain has TRBV29-1 and TRBJ2-3, with 7 bases fitting TRBD2. Looked up from germline, CDR1 is SQVTM and CDR2 is ANQGSEA. V shed 5 bases, J shed 0 bases, and the junction held 8 bases outside the gene matches. This CDR3 has 15 residues.

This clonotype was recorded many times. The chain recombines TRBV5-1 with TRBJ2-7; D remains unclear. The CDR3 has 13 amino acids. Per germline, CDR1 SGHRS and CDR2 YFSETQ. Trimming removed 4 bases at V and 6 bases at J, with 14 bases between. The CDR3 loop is CASSPTGSLEQYF. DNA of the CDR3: TGCGCCAGCAGCCCGACGGGTTCCCTCGAGCAGTACTTC.

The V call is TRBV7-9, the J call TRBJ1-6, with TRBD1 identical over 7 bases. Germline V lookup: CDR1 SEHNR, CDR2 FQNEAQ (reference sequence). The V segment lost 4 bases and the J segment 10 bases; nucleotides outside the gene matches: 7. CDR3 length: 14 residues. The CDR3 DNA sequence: TGTGCCAGCAGCTACGACAGGGATCGATCACCCCTCCACTTT. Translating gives CASSYDRDRSPLHF.